This passage covers 31 T cell receptor beta chains from one sample sequenced in a study of blood T cell repertoires in COVID-19. Some clones are missing from TCRdb's copy, which holds only in-frame ones; the method was immunoSEQ multiplex PCR. The data show roughly 140,000 clones, approximately 86% seen once. Sequenced input: peripheral blood. The source of these receptors is a human donor in a cohort sampled during active COVID-19.

This clone came up once. V and J are TRBV19 and TRBJ2-1; 7 bases match TRBD1. This CDR3 has 15 amino acids. Germline CDR1 reads LNHDA; CDR2 reads SQIVND (reference sequence). V lost 3 bases, J lost 4 bases, and 6 bases stayed unmatched. CDR3 amino acids: CASSIRGQRYNEQFF. The CDR3 bases are TGTGCCAGTAGTATTAGGGGACAGCGTTACAATGAGCAGTTCTTC. Full variable domain (outside the CDR3, taken from reference TRBV19 and TRBJ2-1): DGGITQSPKYLFRKEGQNVTLSCEQNLNHDAMYWYRQDPGQGLRLIYYSQIVNDFQKGDIAEGYSVSREKKESFPLTVTSAQKNPTAFYLCASSIRGQRYNEQFFGPGTRLTVL.

The rearrangement links TRBV6-2 or TRBV6-3 to TRBJ2-1; TRBD2 agrees at 9 bases. The CDR3 length is 19 residues. CDR1 MNHEY and CDR2 SVGEGT come from the germline V gene. The V segment lost 2 bases and the J segment 4 bases; nucleotides outside the gene matches: 15. CDR3 residues: CASSYVRGERGASYNEQFF. As DNA, the CDR3 is TGTGCCAGCAGTTACGTGAGAGGTGAGCGGGGGGCTTCATACAATGAGCAGTTCTTC.

The rearrangement joins TRBV10-1 to TRBJ2-1; no clear D gene. The CDR3 is made up of 16 amino acids. Per the germline V gene, CDR1 is WNHNN and CDR2 is SYGVQD (reference sequence). Trimming removed 0 bases from V and 1 base from J, with 10 bases in between. CDR3 amino acids: CASSESVSVSYNEQFF. DNA for the CDR3: TGCGCCAGCAGTGAGTCGGTAAGCGTATCCTACAATGAGCAGTTCTTC.

The CDR3 loop is CASSLRQGEYTEAFF. The CDR3 DNA reads TGCGCCAGCAGCCTAAGACAGGGGGAGTACACTGAAGCTTTCTTT. V is TRBV5-1 and J is TRBJ1-1; 9 bases are shared with TRBD1. The CDR3 is 15 residues long. CDR1 is SGHRS, CDR2 YFSETQ, per germline. With 4 bases clipped from V and 3 bases from J, the junction kept 7 bases outside the gene matches.

This clone was seen a single time. The gene calls are TRBV9 and TRBJ1-6; D gene unclear. The V end lost 0 bases, the J end lost 0 bases, and 7 bases lay between the germline ends. The CDR3 sequence is 16 residues long. Germline V gene sequence: CDR1 SGDLS, CDR2 YYNGEE. The CDR3 coding sequence is TGTGCCAGCAGCGTAGGGGGAGACTCCTATAATTCACCCCTCCACTTT. This gives the protein CASSVGGDSYNSPLHF.

The rearrangement joins TRBV30 to TRBJ1-2; possibly TRBD1 for D (6 bases). CDR1 and CDR2 from the germline V gene are GTSNPN and SVGIG (reference sequence). V gave up 2 bases and J gave up 4 bases, with 17 bases separating them. The CDR3 is made up of 15 amino acids. The CDR3 DNA follows: TGTGCCTGGAGTCGCGGGGGGGGCGCGGGCTATGGCTACACCTTC. It codes for CAWSRGGGAGYGYTF. The entire variable domain, with the rest obtained from reference TRBV30 and TRBJ1-2, is as follows: SQTIHQWPATLVQPVGSPLSLECTVEGTSNPNLYWYRQAAGRGLQLLFYSVGIGQISSEVPQNLSASRPQDRQFILSSKKLLLSDSGFYLCAWSRGGGAGYGYTFGSGTRLTVV.

This clone showed up just once. The rearrangement links TRBV3-1 (or the pseudogene TRBV3-2) to TRBJ2-3; 8 bases fit TRBD1. The CDR3 length is 15 residues. Germline V gives CDR1 LGHDT, CDR2 YNNKEL (reference sequence). J lost 2 bases, V lost 6 bases, and 7 bases had no gene match. CDR3 bases: TGTGCCAGCAGGGAAGACAGGGGCGACACAGATACGCAGTATTTT. Translating gives CASREDRGDTDTQYF.

The chain joins TRBV6-1 to TRBJ1-3; D is unresolved. V lost 3 bases, J lost 0 bases, and 21 bases lay in between. Germline V gene sequence: CDR1 MNHNS, CDR2 SASEGT. This CDR3 is 19 amino acids long. This CDR3 reads CASSESSLRTARSGNTIYF. As DNA, the CDR3 is TGTGCCAGCAGTGAGTCCTCCCTCCGAACAGCTCGCTCTGGAAACACCATATATTTT.

J is TRBJ2-2 and V is TRBV7-3; D gene ambiguous. The germline CDR1 and CDR2 sequences are SGHTA and FQGTGA. V was clipped by 4 bases and J by 6 bases, with 6 bases between them. The CDR3 has 12 amino acids. The DNA for the CDR3 is TGTGCCAGCAGCTCTTTTGCCGGGGAGCTGTTTTTT. As protein: CASSSFAGELFF.

The sample holds one count of this clone. This chain uses TRBV2 with TRBJ1-1; 8 nucleotides align to TRBD1. The CDR3 has 14 residues. With V trimmed by 6 bases and J by 5 bases, 8 bases remained unmatched. CDR1 and CDR2 from the germline V gene are SNHLY and FYNNEI. CDR3 DNA: TGTGCCAGCAGCCCCGGGACAGGCTTTACTGAAGCTTTCTTT. Amino acid sequence: CASSPGTGFTEAFF.

The gene calls are TRBV27 and TRBJ1-2, with a tentative D call TRBD1 (6 bases). Looked up from germline, CDR1 is MNHEY and CDR2 is SMNVEV (reference sequence). CDR3 size: 16 residues. Trimming stripped 5 bases from V and 4 bases from J, with 20 bases between. As DNA, the CDR3 is TGTGCCAGCAGTCCACTCACAGGGAATTCGGGCTATGGCTACACCTTC. Translated, it gives CASSPLTGNSGYGYTF.

The rearrangement joins TRBV27 to TRBJ2-2; D is perhaps TRBD2 (6 bases). V was clipped by 8 bases and J by 1 base, with 20 bases between them. Germline CDR1 and CDR2: MNHEY and SMNVEV (reference sequence). The CDR3 spans 17 residues. CDR3 nucleotides: TGTGCCAGCCTACCTGGGGGGTCAGGATTGAACACCGGGGAGCTGTTTTTT. Its protein is CASLPGGSGLNTGELFF.

This rearrangement joins TRBV23-1 to TRBJ1-6, with 7 bases fitting TRBD1. TRBV23-1 is labeled an ORF, and its function is uncertain. V gave up 6 bases and J gave up 8 bases; unmatched junction bases: 16. The CDR3 consists of 17 residues. The CDR3 region is CASRITGEESRDSPLHF. Here the CDR3 DNA reads TGCGCCAGCAGGATTACAGGGGAGGAGAGCCGCGATTCACCCCTCCACTTT.

This clone was picked up one time. CDR3 nucleotides: TGTGCCAGCAGCTGGGGGTGGGCTAGCGAAAGCACAGATACGCAGTATTTT. Protein: CASSWGWASESTDTQYF. The chain links TRBV5-4 to TRBJ2-3, with D perhaps TRBD2 (6 bases). This CDR3 spans 17 amino acids. CDR1 and CDR2 (germline): SGHNT, YYREEE (reference sequence). The V end lost 3 bases, the J end lost 0 bases, and 17 bases lay between the germline ends.

This chain joins TRBV2 and TRBJ2-1, with D perhaps TRBD2 (7 bases). This CDR3 comprises 15 residues. V was pared by 1 base and J by 4 bases, with 11 bases between. The germline V gene has CDR1 SNHLY and CDR2 FYNNEI. The CDR3 here is CASSEEGGGYNEQFF. DNA of the CDR3: TGTGCCAGCAGTGAAGAGGGAGGGGGGTACAATGAGCAGTTCTTC.

V gene TRBV19 combines with J gene TRBJ2-2, with D tentatively TRBD1 (5 bases). V lost 2 bases and J 1 base, leaving 17 bases between the germline ends. Germline V gene lookup returns CDR1 LNHDA and CDR2 SQIVND (reference sequence). The CDR3 covers 18 residues. The CDR3 protein is CASSIRPWGRQNTGELFF. As DNA, the CDR3 is TGTGCCAGTAGTATAAGGCCCTGGGGCAGACAGAACACCGGGGAGCTGTTTTTT.

This sequence joins TRBV27 and TRBJ1-5; TRBD1 might be the D (5 bases). There are 14 residues in the CDR3. V gave up 5 bases and J gave up 3 bases, with 11 bases separating them. Germline CDR1 and CDR2: MNHEY and SMNVEV (reference sequence). The CDR3 DNA sequence: TGTGCCAGCAGTCCCGACAGTCCCAATCAGCCCCAGCATTTT. It is translated as CASSPDSPNQPQHF.

V gene TRBV5-1 combines with J gene TRBJ2-3, with TRBD1 matching 9 bases. Germline trimming cut 3 bases from V and 1 base from J; bases unmatched to any gene: 9. Germline V gene data show CDR1 as SGHRS and CDR2 as YFSETQ. The CDR3 spans 17 residues. For the CDR3, the DNA is TGCGCCAGCAGCTACTATCCGAGGACAGGGGGCACAGATACGCAGTATTTT. It encodes CASSYYPRTGGTDTQYF.

The chain uses TRBV7-2 and TRBJ1-4; 7 nucleotides agree with TRBD1. CDR1 is SGHTA, CDR2 FQGNSA, per germline. The V segment lost 5 bases and the J segment 2 bases; nucleotides outside the gene matches: 5. The CDR3 contains 15 residues. The CDR3 DNA reads TGTGCCAGCAGCCCGCGACAGGGCACTAATGAAAAACTGTTTTTT. Its translation is CASSPRQGTNEKLFF. The full variable domain, its missing parts supplied by reference TRBV7-2 and TRBJ1-4, is GAGVSQSPSNKVTEKGKDVELRCDPISGHTALYWYRQSLGQGLEFLIYFQGNSAPDKSGLPSDRFSAERTGGSVSTLTIQRTQQEDSAVYLCASSPRQGTNEKLFFGSGTQLSVL.

The chain links TRBV24-1 to TRBJ1-5, with no clear D. The germline V gene encodes CDR1 KGHDR and CDR2 SFDVKD. The CDR3 is made up of 17 amino acids. With 2 bases removed from V and 5 bases from J, the gap between germline ends came to 18 bases. CDR3 nucleotide sequence: TGTGCCACCAGTGATTCCCCTATAGGCAGGACTGATCAGCCCCAGCATTTT. Translation gives CATSDSPIGRTDQPQHF.

CDR3 in DNA: TGTGCCAGCAGCTTAGACAGCTCCTATAATTCACCCCTCCACTTT. This gives the protein CASSLDSSYNSPLHF. The chain couples TRBV7-9 to TRBJ1-6; D not resolved. Germline CDR1 and CDR2: SEHNR and FQNEAQ (reference sequence). Trimming removed 1 base at V and 0 bases at J, with 4 bases between. The CDR3 is 15 residues long.

This rearrangement joins TRBV10-3 to TRBJ1-3, with D tentatively TRBD1 (6 bases). Germline V gives CDR1 ENHRY, CDR2 SYGVKD. Deletions cut 6 bases from V and 1 base from J, with 10 bases between. This CDR3 region has 14 residues. The CDR3 DNA reads as TGTGCCATCAGACAACAGGGATCTGGAAACACCATATATTTT. As protein: CAIRQQGSGNTIYF.

The chain employs TRBV28 and TRBJ2-3, with 11 bases identical to TRBD2. Germline trimming cut 7 bases from V and 2 bases from J; bases unmatched to any gene: 5. Germline CDR1 reads MDHEN; CDR2 reads SYDVKM. The CDR3 is made up of 15 amino acids. CDR3 region: CASILLAGATDTQYF. The DNA of the CDR3 is TGTGCCAGCATCCTACTAGCGGGGGCCACAGATACGCAGTATTTT.

This clone has at least ten counts. This chain connects TRBV7-9 to TRBJ1-2; D perhaps matches TRBD1 (6 bases). The germline V gene encodes CDR1 SEHNR and CDR2 FQNEAQ (reference sequence). V was pared by 7 bases and J by 4 bases, with 25 bases between. This CDR3 has 17 residues. This chain's CDR3 is CASTLGLGATESYGYTF. The CDR3 DNA reads as TGTGCCAGCACCCTCGGGTTGGGGGCGACGGAAAGCTATGGCTACACCTTC.

The CDR3 nucleotides are TGTGCCAGCAGCTTAAACGCAGGGAAAATTTACGAGCAGTACTTC. It yields the protein CASSLNAGKIYEQYF. This chain connects TRBV11-2 to TRBJ2-7; the D gene is possibly TRBD1 (5 bases). The V gene's germline CDR1 is SGHAT and CDR2 FQNNGV. This CDR3 has 15 residues. V was cut by 2 bases and J by 4 bases, with 15 bases left in between.

The rearrangement links TRBV28 to TRBJ2-7; 8 nucleotides match TRBD2. V shed 5 bases and J 3 bases; nucleotides not matched to a gene: 9. Germline V gives CDR1 MDHEN, CDR2 SYDVKM. CDR3 length equals 15 residues. CDR3 in amino acids: CASSTSGTSSYEQYF. CDR3 nucleotides: TGTGCCAGCAGTACTTCCGGGACTAGTAGCTACGAGCAGTACTTC. The full variable domain, with the rest looked up from reference TRBV28 and TRBJ2-7, is DVKVTQSSRYLVKRTGEKVFLECVQDMDHENMFWYRQDPGLGLRLIYFSYDVKMKEKGDIPEGYSVSREKKERFSLILESASTNQTSMYLCASSTSGTSSYEQYFGPGTRLTVT.

CDR3 DNA: TGTGCCACCGCCCCCGGGTACACCGGGGAGCTGTTTTTT. Translated, it gives CATAPGYTGELFF. V and J are TRBV28 and TRBJ2-2, with D unclear. Germline V lookup: CDR1 MDHEN, CDR2 SYDVKM. V gave up 10 bases and J gave up 3 bases, with 12 bases separating them. The CDR3 covers 13 residues.

This sequence joins TRBV7-2 and TRBJ2-3; 9 bases fit TRBD2. The CDR3 sequence is 16 residues long. V shed 1 base, J shed 3 bases, and the junction held 5 bases outside the gene matches. CDR1 SGHTA and CDR2 FQGNSA come from the germline V gene. CDR3 DNA: TGTGCCAGCAGCTTAGTTGGTAGCGGGAGAACAGATACGCAGTATTTT. This translates into CASSLVGSGRTDTQYF.

V gene TRBV5-1 combines with J gene TRBJ1-1; D remains unclear. This CDR3 has 15 residues. The germline V gene encodes CDR1 SGHRS and CDR2 YFSETQ. The V gene lost 1 base and the J gene lost 8 bases, with 18 bases spanning the gap. The CDR3 sequence is CASSLYAQRGAEAFF. In nucleotides, the CDR3 is TGCGCCAGCAGCTTGTACGCACAGCGGGGAGCCGAAGCTTTCTTT.

The chain joins TRBV2 to TRBJ1-1; D possibly corresponds to TRBD1 (6 bases). CDR3 length: 11 amino acids. The germline V gene has CDR1 SNHLY and CDR2 FYNNEI. The germline V and J ends were trimmed by 4 bases and 7 bases, with 7 bases remaining between them. Here the CDR3 DNA reads TGTGCCAGCAGTGCGGACAGTGAAGCTTTCTTT. Encoded protein: CASSADSEAFF.

The chain couples TRBV7-3 to TRBJ2-5, with 13 nucleotides matching TRBD2. The V segment lost 5 bases and the J segment 4 bases; nucleotides outside the gene matches: 4. CDR1 SGHTA and CDR2 FQGTGA come from the germline V gene. CDR3 length equals 15 residues. The CDR3, as DNA: TGTGCCAGCAGCCGACTAGCGGGGGGTGCAGAGACCCAGTACTTC. It translates to CASSRLAGGAETQYF.